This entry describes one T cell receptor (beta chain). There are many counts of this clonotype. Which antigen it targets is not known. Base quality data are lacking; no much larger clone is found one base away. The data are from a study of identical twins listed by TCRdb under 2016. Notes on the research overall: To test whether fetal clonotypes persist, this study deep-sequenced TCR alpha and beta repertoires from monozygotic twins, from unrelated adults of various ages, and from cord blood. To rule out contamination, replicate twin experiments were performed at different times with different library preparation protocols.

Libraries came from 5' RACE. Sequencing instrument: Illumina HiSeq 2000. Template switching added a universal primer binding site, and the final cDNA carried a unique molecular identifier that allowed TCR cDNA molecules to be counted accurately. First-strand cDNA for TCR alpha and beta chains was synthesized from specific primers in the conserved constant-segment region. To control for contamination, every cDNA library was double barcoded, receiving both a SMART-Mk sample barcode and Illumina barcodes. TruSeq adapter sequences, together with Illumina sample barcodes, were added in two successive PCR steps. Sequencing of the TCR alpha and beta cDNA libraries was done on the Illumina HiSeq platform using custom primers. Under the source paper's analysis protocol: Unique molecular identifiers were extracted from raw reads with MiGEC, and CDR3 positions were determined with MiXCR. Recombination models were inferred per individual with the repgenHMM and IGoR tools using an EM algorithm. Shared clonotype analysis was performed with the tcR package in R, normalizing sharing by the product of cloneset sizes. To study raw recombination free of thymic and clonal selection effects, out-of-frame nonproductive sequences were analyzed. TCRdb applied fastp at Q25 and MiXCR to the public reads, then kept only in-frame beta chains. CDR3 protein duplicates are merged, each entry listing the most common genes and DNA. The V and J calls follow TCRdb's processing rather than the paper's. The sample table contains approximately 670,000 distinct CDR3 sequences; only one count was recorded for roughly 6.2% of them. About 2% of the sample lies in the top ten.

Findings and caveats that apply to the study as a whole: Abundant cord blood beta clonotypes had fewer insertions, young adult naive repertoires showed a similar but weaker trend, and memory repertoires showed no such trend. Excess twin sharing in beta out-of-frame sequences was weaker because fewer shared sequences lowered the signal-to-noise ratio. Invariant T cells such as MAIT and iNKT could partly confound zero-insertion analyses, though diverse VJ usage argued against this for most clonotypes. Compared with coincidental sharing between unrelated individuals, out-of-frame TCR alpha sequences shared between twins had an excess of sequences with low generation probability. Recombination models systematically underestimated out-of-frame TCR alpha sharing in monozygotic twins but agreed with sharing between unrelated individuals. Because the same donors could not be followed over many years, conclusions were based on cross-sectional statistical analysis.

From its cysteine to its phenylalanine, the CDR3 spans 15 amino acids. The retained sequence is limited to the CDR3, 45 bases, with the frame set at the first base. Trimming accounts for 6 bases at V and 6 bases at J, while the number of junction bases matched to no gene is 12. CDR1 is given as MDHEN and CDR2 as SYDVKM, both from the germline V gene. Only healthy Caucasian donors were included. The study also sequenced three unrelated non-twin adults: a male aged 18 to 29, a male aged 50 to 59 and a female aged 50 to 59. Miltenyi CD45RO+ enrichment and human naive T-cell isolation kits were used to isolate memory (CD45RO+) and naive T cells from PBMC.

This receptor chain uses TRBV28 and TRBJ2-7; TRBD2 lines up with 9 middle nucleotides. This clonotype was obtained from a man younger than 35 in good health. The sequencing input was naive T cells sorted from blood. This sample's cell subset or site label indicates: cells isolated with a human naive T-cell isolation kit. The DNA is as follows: TGTGCCAGCAGGTCTACCGGGACTAGCCGCAGCGAGCAGTACTTC. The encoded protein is CASRSTGTSRSEQYF.